The source of this T cell receptor (beta chain) is a study of cytomegalovirus exposure and HLA in healthy donors (dated by TCRdb to the late 2010s). Describing the broader study: According to an earlier analysis of 587 of the donors, some 180 million T cells yielded some 120 million unique TCR beta sequences and around 280 Gb of sequence data. Roughly 300 gigabases of sequencing data and around 88 million unique TCR sequences made up an early release that covered 500 to 700 HLA-typed donors. Of the roughly 400 genotyped donors, approximately 83% fell in the genetic ancestry cluster associated with self-reported Caucasian donors. The study aimed to test whether signatures of past pathogen exposure could be identified by cataloging public T cell receptors. The study used immunosequencing to profile the T cell repertoires of some 600 subjects and linked those repertoires to cytomegalovirus serostatus. In addition to the first cohort of approximately 670 subjects, a separate validation cohort of 120 different subjects was used. High-throughput TCR immunosequencing, statistical association of individual TCRs with disease status, and machine learning were combined to predict cytomegalovirus infection status. To study patterns of TCR occurrence, a later analysis re-analyzed previously published TCR beta repertoires from around 660 donors and added high-resolution HLA genotyping. In the later analysis, no new phenotypic data were used to find candidate immune exposures; instead, reliance was placed on TCR beta sequences and their occurrence across donors. To decide whether each TCR beta V gene segment behaved as functional or pseudogenic, an earlier analysis of 587 of the donors relied on high-throughput TCR beta sequencing. Donor age, sex, ethnicity and CMV serostatus were collected together with the repertoire data. A later genetic analysis took genome-wide SNP genotypes for about three fifths of the 666 donors and used that subset as a discovery cohort. Every discovery cohort repertoire had been produced on one sequencing platform. HLA typing included class I and class II loci at four-digit resolution. The number of donors typed differed by locus, with roughly 620-640 for A, B, C, DRB1 and DQB1, more than 500 for DQA1, nearly 610 for DPA1, and around 430 for DPB1. Several DR-DQ haplotypes were treated as single units for association and clustering because of strong linkage in the cohort. Among some 410 genotyped donors of the cohort, an average of around 220,000 unique TCR beta nucleotide sequences was sequenced per donor, of which about 20% were non-productive.

In total, around 600 healthy bone marrow donors made up the cohort. At the time of sampling, all cohort members were nominally healthy, though unrecorded immune exposures were likely present. The donor tested CMV seropositive, placing the donor among the 290 or so seropositive members of the cohort. A peripheral blood sample was collected from each donor, and TCR beta sequencing was performed on peripheral blood mononuclear cells. Genomic DNA extraction from the blood cell samples was performed with the Qiagen DNeasy Blood Extraction Kit. From the germline V gene (reference sequence), CDR1 is MNHEY and CDR2 is SMNVEV. From its cysteine to its phenylalanine, the CDR3 spans 16 amino acids. Only the CDR3 DNA is retained, 48 bases long and in frame from the first base. For this chain, trimming is 2 bases at the V end and 3 bases at the J end, and the number of junction bases without a gene match is 9.

The protocol used for the library was the immunoSEQ multiplex PCR assay. A mixture of 60 forward primers for TCR Vbeta segments and 13 reverse primers for TCR Jbeta segments was used in the multiplex PCR. The CDR3 region of rearranged TCR beta genes was amplified from genomic DNA with a multiplex PCR assay. The amplified TCR beta libraries were sequenced on the Illumina HiSeq System as 87-base-pair reads. The paper's processing steps were these. Across the roughly 700 repertoires, a later analysis counted some 80 million unique TCR beta chains, 8.5 million to 12 million of which were shared by at least two donors. Raw reads were error-corrected and collapsed into unique sequences by a nearest-neighbor algorithm in which closely related sequences were merged to remove PCR and sequencing errors. Alignment of CDR3 sequences to IMGT reference sequences was used to assign V, D and J gene segments. For a sequence to be retained, a match of at least six nucleotides was required to both a V gene segment and a J gene segment. A rearrangement counted as productive if the CDR3 had no stop codons and remained in frame with V and J, and every other rearrangement counted as non-productive. Following IMGT convention, CDR3 was defined as the stretch from the second conserved V-encoded cysteine to the conserved J-encoded phenylalanine. Sequences without an unambiguous match to a single V gene segment were excluded from the earlier analysis of approximately 560 of the donors. In an earlier analysis of roughly 600 of the donors, a V segment was called functional when productive rearrangements were above 56.7%, and segregating when the standard deviation between donors exceeded 5%. A statistical classification framework was built to diagnose cytomegalovirus status from the catalog of TCR beta chain sequences. In a later analysis, TCR nucleotide sequences were compared against IMGT/GENE-DB human TR gene sequences so that V and J genes could be assigned. In a later analysis, CDR3 sequences and most-parsimonious VDJ recombination scenarios were assigned using the TCRdist pipeline. In a later analysis, each TCR beta chain was defined by its CDR3 amino acid sequence together with its V-gene family, and reads without a unique V-gene family were excluded. In a later analysis, 450 to 600 highly shared, low-generation-probability nucleotide sequences were removed to address suspected cross-contamination and a sequencing artifact. In a later analysis, a clonal expansion index for each public chain was calculated from normalized within-repertoire ranks of inferred template counts. Generation probabilities in a later analysis came from a VDJ recombination model fitted to out-of-frame rearrangements, and those results were checked against IGoR. A later analysis scored TCR-TCR, TCR-HLA and TCR-CMV co-occurrence with hypergeometric tests, applying a repertoire-size bias correction to TCR pairs. To estimate false discovery rates, a later analysis permuted the HLA or CMV assignments 20 times. In a later analysis, co-occurring TCRs were grouped using DBSCAN, with TCRdist sequence similarity added in when clustering inside HLA-allele-positive subsets. Co-occurrence clustering excluded repertoires with fewer than 30,000 or more than 120,000 public chains, plus five with anomalous nucleotide sharing. TCRdb carries this immuneACCESS record with in-frame sequences only. Its versions omit some clonotypes, under half of them owing to an unresolved V gene in the studies checked, with the rest unexplained. V and J calls and clone size are as listed in that table; D and trimming were resolved from the DNA. This sample lists around 150,000 clones; 80% were detected once. The ten biggest clones cover around 6.5% of the sample.

In the case of this clone: Its binding antigen is unknown. One base away there is no much larger clone; base qualities are not given.

Summary of the overall study and its limitations: Sequencing depth was assumed to be roughly uniform across donors in the presence/absence analyses, though that assumption may not hold. When HLA alleles, especially DR and DQ, strongly co-occurred, TCR associations were difficult to assign to individual alleles. In this cohort, only TCR beta chains were sequenced, and detectable features were limited by the absence of alpha or paired-chain data. A later analysis associated about 18,000 TCR beta sequences with specific HLA alleles at a false discovery rate of 0.05. The earlier analysis of approximately 540 of the donors excluded some 16 rarely observed V segments, including chromosome 9 orphons, because counts were too low. A cluster of highly shared sequence variants was judged likely to represent a technical artifact of the sequencing pipeline. A later genetic analysis reported fewer N-insertions in productive TCRs among donors in an Asian-associated ancestry cluster than the roughly 700-donor mean. A further reported finding was that TCR beta sequences accurately predicted the HLA-A and HLA-B alleles for most subjects in the first cohort. In an earlier analysis of about 540 of the donors, most TCR beta V segments were observed in productive rearrangements about 90% or about 30% of the time, broadly matching IMGT annotations. Correlated functional status among segregating V segments might reflect linkage disequilibrium, but an unknown experimental factor could not be ruled out. A later genetic analysis associated a missense DCLRE1C variant with V-gene and J-gene trimming of TCR beta chains, and an independent cohort replicated the association. The authors suggested that the approach could potentially be extended to other disease states and immunological phenotypes. Because HLA typing was missing for some donors at each locus, association tests included only the typed subset. In vitro tests confirmed that a few of the cytomegalovirus-associated TCR beta chains recognize cytomegalovirus antigens. In both the original and validation cohorts, the classifier was reported to diagnose cytomegalovirus status with high specificity and sensitivity. According to a later analysis, most CMV-associated TCR beta chains appeared to be HLA-restricted, and the HLA associations seemed to be driven largely by CMV exposure. A later analysis found that TCR association rates varied across HLA loci, with DRB1 alleles showing the most associated TCRs and HLA-C alleles the fewest. A later analysis reported that several top co-occurrence clusters appeared linked to parvovirus B19, influenza, CMV and Epstein-Barr virus. Compared with equally common non-associated chains, HLA-associated TCR beta chains in a later analysis were more clonally expanded and had lower generation probabilities. Most TCR sequences were observed very rarely across donors, whereas some public TCRs were present in many individuals. For the cohort, immune exposure information was limited to CMV serostatus. The study gave a list of around 170 TCR beta chains associated with cytomegalovirus. Because the 87-base-pair reads could not distinguish some IMGT-functional V segments, including TRBV6-2 and TRBV6-3, those segments were excluded.

Here the chain combines TRBV27 and TRBJ1-1; TRBD1 fits 7 bases in the junction. Sequenced sample: PBMCs. The sequence was collected from a male donor in good health and CMV-seropositive. The CDR3 sequence is CASSLIPVRGDTEAFF. In nucleotides, the sequence is TGTGCCAGCAGTTTAATCCCGGTCAGGGGGGACACTGAAGCTTTCTTT.